This record covers a single T cell receptor beta chain. Germline assignment: CDR1 SGHTA and CDR2 FQGNSA. The CDR3 has 14 residues. Trimming cost V 0 bases and J 4 bases; bases outside gene matches: 3. Using immunoSEQ multiplex PCR, the repertoire was profiled, and TCRdb retains in-frame clones only, with some absent. The data show 390,000 or so clones, approximately 89% seen once. The sample comes from a study of blood T cell repertoires in COVID-19. Sequencing input: peripheral blood. The receptor was isolated from a woman aged 30 to 39 with COVID-19, enrolled during active disease. The chain combines TRBV7-2 with TRBJ2-7; 7 bases match TRBD1. The CDR3 reads CASSLALQGYEQYF. The CDR3 DNA is TGTGCCAGCAGCTTAGCGTTACAGGGGTACGAGCAGTACTTC. Looking up the rest from reference TRBV7-2 and TRBJ2-7 gives the full variable domain: GAGVSQSPSNKVTEKGKDVELRCDPISGHTALYWYRQSLGQGLEFLIYFQGNSAPDKSGLPSDRFSAERTGGSVSTLTIQRTQQEDSAVYLCASSLALQGYEQYFGPGTRLTVT.